This record looks at one T cell receptor (beta chain) sequence and its context. Its antigen is unknown. A read error may account for a junction end that differs from germline. Germline V lookup: CDR1 MGHRA, CDR2 YSYEKL. This CDR3 region has 16 residues. The PCR employed 60 Vbeta primers together with 13 Jbeta primers. Only in-frame clones appear in the TCRdb table, and some are missing; sequencing was by immunoSEQ multiplex PCR. This table holds some 180,000 clones, 65% to 85% found once. The sample belongs to a study of cytomegalovirus exposure and HLA in healthy donors. Study-wide results and limits: For most TCR beta V segments, an earlier analysis put the productive rate at about 90% or about 30% of the time.

The specimen was PBMCs. This sequence was found in a woman aged 25 to 45 in good health and CMV-seronegative. J is TRBJ2-1 and V is TRBV4-1; 11 bases agree with TRBD2. The CDR3, as DNA: TGTGCCAGCAGCCAAATAGCGGGGGGGCCCGAAAATGAGCAGTTCTTC. It translates to CASSQIAGGPENEQFF.